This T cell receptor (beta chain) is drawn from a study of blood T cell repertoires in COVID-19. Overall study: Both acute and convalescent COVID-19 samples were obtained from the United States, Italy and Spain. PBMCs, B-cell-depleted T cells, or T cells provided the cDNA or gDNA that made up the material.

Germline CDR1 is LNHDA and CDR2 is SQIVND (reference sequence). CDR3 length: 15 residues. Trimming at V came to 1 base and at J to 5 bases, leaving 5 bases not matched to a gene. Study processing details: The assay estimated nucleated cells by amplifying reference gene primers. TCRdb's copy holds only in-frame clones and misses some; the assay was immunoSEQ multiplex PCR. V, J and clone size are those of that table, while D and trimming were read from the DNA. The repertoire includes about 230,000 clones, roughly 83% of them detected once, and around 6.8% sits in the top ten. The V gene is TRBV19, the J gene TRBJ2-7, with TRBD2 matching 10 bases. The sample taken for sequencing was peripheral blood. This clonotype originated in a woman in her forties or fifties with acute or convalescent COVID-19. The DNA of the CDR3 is TGTGCCAGTAGTATAGGGGCTAGCGGGGGCGACGAGCAGTACTTC. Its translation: CASSIGASGGDEQYF.